Below, 20 T cell receptor beta chains from the same sample are listed, as sequenced in a study of blood T cell repertoires in COVID-19. Here immunoSEQ multiplex PCR was the method, and the copy in TCRdb shows in-frame clones only, minus some. Of roughly 200,000 clones listed, 80% to 85% are singletons. The sequencing sample was made of peripheral blood. These receptors were obtained from a man aged 50 or older with active or convalescent COVID-19.

This clone is a singleton in its sample. The chain combines TRBV7-8 with TRBJ2-7; 10 nucleotides align to TRBD1. The CDR3 covers 18 residues. V was pared by 5 bases and J by 6 bases, with 19 bases of the junction left unmatched. Germline V gene data show CDR1 as SGHVS and CDR2 as FQNEAQ. In nucleotides, the CDR3 is TGTGCCAGCAGCCCGGGGAGATGGTCCGGGACAGGGGCCCCCGAGCAGTACTTC. Its protein product is CASSPGRWSGTGAPEQYF.

The J gene is TRBJ2-6, the V gene TRBV5-4; 7 bases fit TRBD2. The CDR3 is 16 amino acids. Germline V gives CDR1 SGHNT, CDR2 YYREEE (reference sequence). The V segment lost 4 bases and the J segment 4 bases; nucleotides outside the gene matches: 8. This chain's CDR3 is CASSAGRGPGANVLTF. The CDR3 nucleotides read TGTGCCAGCAGCGCAGGGAGGGGCCCCGGGGCCAACGTCCTGACTTTC.

The chain joins TRBV3-1 (or the pseudogene TRBV3-2) to TRBJ2-3, with a possible D match to TRBD1 (7 bases). The germline V gene has CDR1 LGHDT and CDR2 YNNKEL (reference sequence). V lost 7 bases to trimming and J lost 4 bases, with 21 bases between them. The CDR3 is made up of 16 amino acids. CDR3 amino acids: CASTPVWQGGSDTQYF. For the CDR3, the DNA is TGTGCCAGCACCCCCGTTTGGCAGGGGGGATCAGATACGCAGTATTTT.

This chain links TRBV5-1 with TRBJ2-2; 9 nucleotides agree with TRBD2. V lost 6 bases and J lost 5; bases outside the gene matches: 8. This CDR3 is built from 15 residues. The germline V gene has CDR1 SGHRS and CDR2 YFSETQ. CDR3: CASKNRTSVTGELFF. CDR3 DNA: TGCGCCAGCAAAAATAGGACTAGCGTAACCGGGGAGCTGTTTTTT.

V and J are TRBV4-3 and TRBJ2-2; D not resolved. The CDR3 has 15 amino acids. Between the trimmed V and J ends, which lost 0 bases and 2 bases, there was a span of 7 bases. Germline lookup yields CDR1 LGHNA and CDR2 YSLEER. The CDR3 region is CASSQDHPNTGELFF. In nucleotides, the CDR3 is TGCGCCAGCAGCCAAGATCATCCAAACACCGGGGAGCTGTTTTTT.

The chain uses TRBV6-4 and TRBJ2-2, with 8 bases fitting TRBD1. The CDR3 length is 14 residues. The germline V gene encodes CDR1 MRHNA and CDR2 SNTAGT. V was pared by 6 bases and J by 6 bases, with 6 bases of the junction left unmatched. CDR3 nucleotide sequence: TGTGCCAGCAGCAACAGGGGGAGCGCCGGGGAGCTGTTTTTT. Protein product: CASSNRGSAGELFF.

J is TRBJ2-2 and V is TRBV4-2; 8 positions match TRBD1. CDR1 and CDR2 from the germline V gene are LGHNA and YNFKEQ. The CDR3 covers 16 residues. The V segment lost 0 bases and the J segment 4 bases; nucleotides outside the gene matches: 4. The CDR3 region is CASSQEGTGGTGELFF. CDR3 bases: TGTGCCAGCAGCCAAGAAGGGACAGGCGGCACCGGGGAGCTGTTTTTT.

The chain has TRBV27 and TRBJ2-1; D is unclear. The germline V and J ends were trimmed by 8 bases and 6 bases, with 8 bases remaining between them. Germline V gene sequence: CDR1 MNHEY, CDR2 SMNVEV (reference sequence). CDR3 length: 11 residues. In nucleotides, the CDR3 is TGTGCCAGCTCCTACGGCAATGAGCAGTTCTTC. This translates into CASSYGNEQFF.

This chain connects TRBV6-5 to TRBJ2-7, with 8 nucleotides matching TRBD1. Germline assignment: CDR1 MNHEY and CDR2 SVGAGI. J gave up 3 bases and V 6 bases, and 7 bases lay outside the gene matches. The CDR3 has 14 amino acids. The CDR3 region is CASSSDRDFYEQYF. DNA of the CDR3: TGTGCCAGCAGCTCGGACAGGGATTTCTACGAGCAGTACTTC.

The chain combines TRBV5-6 with TRBJ2-7; no reliable D call. This CDR3 contains 12 residues. V was pared by 2 bases and J by 3 bases, with 6 bases between. CDR1 is SGHDT, CDR2 YYEEEE, per germline. The CDR3 DNA follows: TGTGCCAGCAGCTTATTAGACTACGAGCAGTACTTC. It yields the protein CASSLLDYEQYF.

The chain uses TRBV27 and TRBJ2-3; 8 nucleotides agree with TRBD2. This CDR3 region has 14 residues. With 2 bases clipped from V and 3 bases from J, the junction kept 1 base outside the gene matches. Germline CDR1 is MNHEY and CDR2 is SMNVEV (reference sequence). CDR3 in DNA: TGTGCCAGCAGTTTAACTAGCGGAACAGATACGCAGTATTTT. Its translation is CASSLTSGTDTQYF.

This clone was counted once. V usage is TRBV2 and J usage is TRBJ1-4, with TRBD1 as a possible D gene (5 bases). This CDR3 contains 14 residues. Per germline, CDR1 SNHLY and CDR2 FYNNEI. Trimming cost V 2 bases and J 6 bases, with 10 bases left between them. CDR3 loop: CASSERQNYEKLFF. In nucleotides, the CDR3 is TGTGCCAGCAGTGAAAGACAGAACTATGAAAAACTGTTTTTT.

The V gene is TRBV3-1 (or the pseudogene TRBV3-2), the J gene TRBJ2-7; D is ambiguous. Between the trimmed V and J ends, which lost 0 bases and 2 bases, there was a span of 5 bases. CDR1 is LGHDT, CDR2 YNNKEL, per germline (reference sequence). This CDR3 contains 13 residues. The CDR3, as DNA: TGTGCCAGCAGCCAAGAATTAGCCTACGAGCAGTACTTC. Residues: CASSQELAYEQYF.

V and J are TRBV3-1 (or the pseudogene TRBV3-2) and TRBJ1-2; 10 nucleotides match TRBD1. The germline gives CDR1 LGHDT, CDR2 YNNKEL (reference sequence). The CDR3 sequence is 15 residues long. V shed 4 bases and J 2 bases; nucleotides not matched to a gene: 4. The CDR3 DNA is TGTGCCAGCAGCCTCACGGGACAGGGGAACTATGGCTACACCTTC. Translating gives CASSLTGQGNYGYTF.

The V and J genes are TRBV30 and TRBJ1-3; the D gene is possibly TRBD1 (5 bases). Germline V gene lookup returns CDR1 GTSNPN and CDR2 SVGIG (reference sequence). Trimming pared 8 bases from V and 1 base from J, leaving 12 bases between. This CDR3 contains 13 residues. The CDR3 region is CAVGGGSGNTIYF. The CDR3 region has the DNA TGTGCCGTGGGGGGGGGTTCTGGAAACACCATATATTTT.

This clone appeared a single time. This chain uses TRBV21-1 with TRBJ1-6; TRBD1, the table's D call, lacks a check against the DNA. TRBV21-1 is a listed pseudogene. The CDR3 length is 15 residues. The CDR3 region is CASSNVGKDRSPLHF. Written as DNA, the CDR3 is TGTGCCAGCAGCAACGTTGGGAAAGACAGGTCACCCCTCCACTTT.

The chain links TRBV6-5 to TRBJ1-1; TRBD1 agrees at 7 bases. This CDR3 spans 14 amino acids. Per germline, CDR1 MNHEY and CDR2 SVGAGI. The V gene end was trimmed by 8 bases and the J gene end by 10 bases; junction bases not matched to a gene: 16. The CDR3 sequence: CASGPGTDETGAFF. The CDR3 bases are TGTGCCAGCGGTCCCGGGACAGACGAGACGGGAGCTTTCTTT.

This chain joins TRBV3-1 (or the pseudogene TRBV3-2) and TRBJ2-7, with D possibly TRBD2 on 7 matching bases. The CDR3 has 13 amino acids. The V end lost 2 bases, the J end lost 5 bases, and 10 bases lay between the germline ends. The germline V gene has CDR1 LGHDT and CDR2 YNNKEL (reference sequence). The CDR3 DNA is TGTGCCAGCAGCCAATGGGGGGGGCACGAGCAGTACTTC. It specifies CASSQWGGHEQYF.

The V and J genes are TRBV28 and TRBJ1-5, with D possibly TRBD1 on 5 matching bases. V was trimmed by 10 bases and J by 0 bases, leaving 19 bases between them. Germline CDR1 MDHEN, CDR2 SYDVKM. The CDR3 is made up of 16 amino acids. CDR3 amino acids: CATGGSHSYSNQPQHF. CDR3 DNA: TGTGCCACGGGGGGTTCACACTCTTATAGCAATCAGCCCCAGCATTTT. The whole variable domain, remainder taken from reference TRBV28 and TRBJ1-5, is DVKVTQSSRYLVKRTGEKVFLECVQDMDHENMFWYRQDPGLGLRLIYFSYDVKMKEKGDIPEGYSVSREKKERFSLILESASTNQTSMYLCATGGSHSYSNQPQHFGDGTRLSIL.

The chain joins TRBV14 to TRBJ1-2, with 7 bases identical to TRBD1. Losses at the gene ends were 1 base for V and 5 bases for J; bases not matched to a gene: 4. Germline CDR1 and CDR2: SGHDN and FVKESK. CDR3 length: 14 residues. In DNA form, the CDR3 reads TGTGCCAGCAGCCAAGCGACAGGGCGGTATGGCTACACCTTC. Encoded protein: CASSQATGRYGYTF. The complete variable domain, with remaining parts taken from reference TRBV14 and TRBJ1-2, reads EAGVTQFPSHSVIEKGQTVTLRCDPISGHDNLYWYRRVMGKEIKFLLHFVKESKQDESGMPNNRFLAERTGGTYSTLKVQPAELEDSGVYFCASSQATGRYGYTFGSGTRLTVV.